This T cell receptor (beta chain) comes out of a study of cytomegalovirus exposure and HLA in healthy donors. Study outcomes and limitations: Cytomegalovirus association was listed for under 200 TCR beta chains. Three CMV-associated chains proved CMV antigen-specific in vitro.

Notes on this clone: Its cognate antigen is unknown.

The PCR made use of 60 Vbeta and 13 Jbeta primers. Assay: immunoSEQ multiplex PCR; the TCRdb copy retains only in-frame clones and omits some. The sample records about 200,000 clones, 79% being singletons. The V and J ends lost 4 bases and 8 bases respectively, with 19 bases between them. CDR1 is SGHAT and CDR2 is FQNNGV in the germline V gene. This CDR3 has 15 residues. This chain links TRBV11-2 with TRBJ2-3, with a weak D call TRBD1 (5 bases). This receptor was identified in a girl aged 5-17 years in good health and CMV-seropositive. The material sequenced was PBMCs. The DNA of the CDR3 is TGTGCCAGCAGCTCCAGCCCCCAGGGTCTGGGTACGCAGTATTTT. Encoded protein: CASSSSPQGLGTQYF. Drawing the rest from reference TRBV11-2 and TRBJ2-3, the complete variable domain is EAGVAQSPRYKIIEKRQSVAFWCNPISGHATLYWYQQILGQGPKLLIQFQNNGVVDDSQLPKDRFSAERLKGVDSTLKIQPAKLEDSAVYLCASSSSPQGLGTQYFGPGTRLTVL.